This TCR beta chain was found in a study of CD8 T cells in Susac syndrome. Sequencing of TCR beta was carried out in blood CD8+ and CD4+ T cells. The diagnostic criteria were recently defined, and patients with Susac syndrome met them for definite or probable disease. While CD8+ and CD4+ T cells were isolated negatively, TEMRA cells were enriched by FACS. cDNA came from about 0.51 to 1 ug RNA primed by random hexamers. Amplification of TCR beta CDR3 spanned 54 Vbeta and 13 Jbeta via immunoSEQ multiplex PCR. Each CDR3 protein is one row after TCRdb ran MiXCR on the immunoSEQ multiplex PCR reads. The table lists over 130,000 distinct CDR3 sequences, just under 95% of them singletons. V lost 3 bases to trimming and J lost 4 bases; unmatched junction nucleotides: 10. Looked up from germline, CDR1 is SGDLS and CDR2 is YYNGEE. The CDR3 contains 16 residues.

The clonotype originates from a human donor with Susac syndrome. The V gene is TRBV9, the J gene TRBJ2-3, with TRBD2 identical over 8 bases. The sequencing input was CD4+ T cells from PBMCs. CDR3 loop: CASSGGLVGSPDTQYF. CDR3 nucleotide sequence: TGTGCCAGCAGCGGGGGACTAGTTGGGTCCCCAGATACGCAGTATTTT. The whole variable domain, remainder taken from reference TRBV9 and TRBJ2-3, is DSGVTQTPKHLITATGQRVTLRCSPRSGDLSVYWYQQSLDQGLQFLIQYYNGEERAKGNILERFSAQQFPDLHSELNLSSLELGDSALYFCASSGGLVGSPDTQYFGPGTRLTVL.